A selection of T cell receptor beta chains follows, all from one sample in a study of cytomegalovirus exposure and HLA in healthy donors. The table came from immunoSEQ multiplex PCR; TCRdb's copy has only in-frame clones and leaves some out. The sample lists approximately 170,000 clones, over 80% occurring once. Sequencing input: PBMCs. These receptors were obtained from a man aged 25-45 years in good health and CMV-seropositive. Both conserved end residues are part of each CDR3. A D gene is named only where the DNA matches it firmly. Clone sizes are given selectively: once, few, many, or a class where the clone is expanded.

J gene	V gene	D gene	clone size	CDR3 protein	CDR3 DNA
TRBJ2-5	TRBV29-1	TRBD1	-	CSVGQYQETQYF	TGCAGCGTGGGACAGTACCAAGAGACCCAGTACTTC
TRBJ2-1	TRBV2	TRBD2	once	CASGTGTSGFNEQFF	TGTGCCAGCGGTACCGGGACTAGCGGATTCAATGAGCAGTTCTTC
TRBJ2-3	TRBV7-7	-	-	CASSLDYSSTDTQYF	TGTGCTAGCAGCTTAGACTACTCTAGCACAGATACGCAGTATTTT
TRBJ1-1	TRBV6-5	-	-	CASQAGGFTEAFF	TGTGCCAGCCAGGCGGGGGGTTTCACTGAAGCTTTCTTT
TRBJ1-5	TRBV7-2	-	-	CASSLRAGSSQPQHF	TGTGCCAGCAGCTTAAGGGCGGGGAGTAGTCAGCCCCAGCATTTT
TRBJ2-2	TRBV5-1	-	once	CASSLEHPGELFF	TGCGCCAGCAGCTTGGAACACCCCGGGGAGCTGTTTTTT
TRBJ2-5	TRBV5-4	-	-	CASSGRDPQRETQYF	TGTGCCAGCAGCGGCCGGGATCCACAACGGGAGACCCAGTACTTC
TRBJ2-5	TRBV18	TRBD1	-	CASSQTGSGETQYF	TGTGCCAGCTCACAGACAGGGTCCGGTGAGACCCAGTACTTC
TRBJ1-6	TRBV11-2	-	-	CASSFPRTGRQGSPLHF	TGTGCCAGCAGCTTCCCCCGAACGGGCAGGCAGGGTTCACCCCTCCACTTT
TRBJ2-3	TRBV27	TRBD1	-	CASRTGQGAGDTQYF	TGTGCCAGCCGGACGGGGCAGGGGGCCGGAGATACGCAGTATTTT
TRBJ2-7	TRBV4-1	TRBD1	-	CASSLEGTGVTEQYF	TGCGCCAGCAGCCTCGAGGGGACAGGGGTAACCGAGCAGTACTTC
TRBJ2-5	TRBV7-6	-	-	CASRGRRAEQETQYF	TGTGCCAGCAGGGGTCGTCGAGCGGAACAAGAGACCCAGTACTTC
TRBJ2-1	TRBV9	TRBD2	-	CASSAPGLLYNEQFF	TGTGCCAGCAGCGCCCCGGGACTACTATACAATGAGCAGTTCTTC
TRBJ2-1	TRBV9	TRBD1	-	CASSVEYRGPEEQFF	TGTGCCAGCAGCGTAGAGTACAGGGGGCCAGAAGAGCAGTTCTTC
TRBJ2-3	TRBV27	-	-	CASSLRGYTDTQYF	TGTGCCAGCAGTTTGCGAGGGTACACAGATACGCAGTATTTT
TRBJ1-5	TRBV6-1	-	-	CASSEIGGNQPQHF	TGTGCCAGCAGTGAAATAGGGGGCAATCAGCCCCAGCATTTT
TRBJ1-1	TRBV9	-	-	CASSPPWGPNTEAFF	TGTGCCAGCAGCCCCCCGTGGGGGCCGAACACTGAAGCTTTCTTT
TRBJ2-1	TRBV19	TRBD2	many	CASSRTSGSYNEQFF	TGTGCCAGTAGTAGGACTAGCGGATCCTACAATGAGCAGTTCTTC
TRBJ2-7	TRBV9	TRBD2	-	CASSVDSGLATSEQYF	TGTGCCAGCAGCGTAGATTCGGGACTAGCTACTTCCGAGCAGTACTTC
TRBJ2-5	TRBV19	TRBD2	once	CASSPPRGAGGAETQYF	TGTGCCAGTAGTCCCCCCAGGGGAGCGGGGGGCGCAGAGACCCAGTACTTC
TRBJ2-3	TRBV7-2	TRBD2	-	CASSHGLAFTDTQYF	TGTGCCAGCAGCCATGGACTAGCGTTCACAGATACGCAGTATTTT
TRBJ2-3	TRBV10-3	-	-	CATTDGTSTDTQYF	TGTGCCACCACGGACGGGACTAGCACAGATACGCAGTATTTT
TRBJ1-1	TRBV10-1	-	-	CASSRVRSMNTEAFF	TGCGCCAGCAGTCGAGTCCGATCAATGAACACTGAAGCTTTCTTT
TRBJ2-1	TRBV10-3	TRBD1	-	CAIWTGSNEQFF	TGTGCCATCTGGACAGGGTCCAATGAGCAGTTCTTC
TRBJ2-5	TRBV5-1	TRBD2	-	CASSLELARQETQYF	TGCGCCAGCAGCTTGGAACTAGCGCGACAAGAGACCCAGTACTTC
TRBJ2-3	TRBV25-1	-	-	CASSSSQGKDTQYF	TGTGCCAGCAGTTCGTCGCAGGGTAAAGATACGCAGTATTTT
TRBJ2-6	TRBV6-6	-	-	CASIRSGLGANVLTF	TGTGCCAGCATTAGGTCAGGCCTCGGGGCCAACGTCCTGACTTTC
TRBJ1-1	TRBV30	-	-	CAWSVAAGRDTEAFF	TGTGCCTGGAGTGTAGCCGCGGGGCGGGACACTGAAGCTTTCTTT
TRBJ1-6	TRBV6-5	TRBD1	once	CASSYSTGAGNSPLHF	TGTGCCAGCAGTTACTCTACAGGGGCGGGTAATTCACCCCTCCACTTT
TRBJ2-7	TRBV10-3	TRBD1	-	CAIRAGNRGSYEQYF	TGTGCCATCAGGGCAGGGAACAGGGGCTCCTACGAGCAGTACTTC
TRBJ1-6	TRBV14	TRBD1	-	CASSPDRSYSPLHF	TGTGCCAGCAGCCCGGACAGGTCTTATTCACCCCTCCACTTT
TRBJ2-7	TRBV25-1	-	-	CASGSLFDYEQYF	TGTGCCAGCGGGAGCCTGTTCGATTACGAGCAGTACTTC